A selection of T cell receptor beta chains follows, all from one sample in a study of cytomegalovirus exposure and HLA in healthy donors. The data were produced by immunoSEQ multiplex PCR, yet TCRdb's version contains in-frame clones alone and is incomplete. This table holds around 94,000 clones, around 69% found once. The specimen sequenced was PBMCs. The receptors derive from a young man in good health and CMV-seronegative. Both conserved end residues are part of each CDR3. D genes are given only for firm matches. A clone size is listed for some rows: how often the clone was seen (once, few, many), or a class if it is expanded.

abundance: few
v_gene: TRBV19
d_gene: .
j_gene: TRBJ2-3
CDR3nt: TGTGCCAGTAAGATTAGAGGAATTACAGATACGCAGTATTTT
CDR3aa: CASKIRGITDTQYF

abundance: .
v_gene: TRBV27
d_gene: TRBD1
j_gene: TRBJ2-1
CDR3nt: TGTGCCAGCAGTAGCGACAGGGACCTCCGTAGGTCGATCCAGTTCTTC
CDR3aa: CASSSDRDLRRSIQFF

abundance: few
v_gene: TRBV28
d_gene: .
j_gene: TRBJ1-1
CDR3nt: TGTGCCAGCAGTTCAACCTGGTTAGCAGCCACTGAAGCTTTCTTT
CDR3aa: CASSSTWLAATEAFF

abundance: .
v_gene: TRBV4-3
d_gene: TRBD1
j_gene: TRBJ2-7
CDR3nt: TGCGCCAGCAGCCAAGGCCCCAGGGGGACCTACGAGCAGTACTTC
CDR3aa: CASSQGPRGTYEQYF

abundance: .
v_gene: TRBV7-2
d_gene: .
j_gene: TRBJ2-2
CDR3nt: TGTGCCAGCAGCTTCATACAGGGAAGCGGGGAGCTGTTTTTT
CDR3aa: CASSFIQGSGELFF

abundance: few
v_gene: TRBV4-1
d_gene: .
j_gene: TRBJ2-7
CDR3nt: TGCGCCAGCAGCCAAGGCTCAGCGGGTCTAGCCTACGAGCAGTACTTC
CDR3aa: CASSQGSAGLAYEQYF

abundance: once
v_gene: TRBV9
d_gene: .
j_gene: TRBJ2-7
CDR3nt: TGTGCCAGCAGCTCATCCGGGTTCGACGAGCAGTACTTC
CDR3aa: CASSSSGFDEQYF

abundance: .
v_gene: TRBV2
d_gene: TRBD1
j_gene: TRBJ1-2
CDR3nt: TGTGCCAGCAGACGGGACAGGGAATGGGGCTACACCTTC
CDR3aa: CASRRDREWGYTF

abundance: .
v_gene: TRBV5-1
d_gene: TRBD1
j_gene: TRBJ1-1
CDR3nt: TGCGCCAGCAGCGCATTAGGACAGGGGAACACTGAAGCTTTCTTT
CDR3aa: CASSALGQGNTEAFF

abundance: .
v_gene: TRBV9
d_gene: TRBD2
j_gene: TRBJ2-7
CDR3nt: TGTGCCAGCAGCGTGGAGAAGGCTAGCGGGAGGGTCGAGCAGTACTTC
CDR3aa: CASSVEKASGRVEQYF

abundance: .
v_gene: TRBV6-1
d_gene: .
j_gene: TRBJ1-6
CDR3nt: TGTGCCAGCAGTGACCGTCTGTATTCACCCCTCCACTTT
CDR3aa: CASSDRLYSPLHF

abundance: .
v_gene: TRBV11-3
d_gene: TRBD1
j_gene: TRBJ2-3
CDR3nt: TGTGCCAGCACCTCAGGCCCCCGACAGGGATCGGAAGATACGCAGTATTTT
CDR3aa: CASTSGPRQGSEDTQYF

abundance: .
v_gene: TRBV7-7
d_gene: TRBD1
j_gene: TRBJ2-1
CDR3nt: TGTGCTAGCAGCTTAGGACAGGTTAGCTCCTACAATGAGCAGTTCTTC
CDR3aa: CASSLGQVSSYNEQFF

abundance: .
v_gene: TRBV5-4
d_gene: TRBD1
j_gene: TRBJ1-5
CDR3nt: TGTGCCAGCAGCTTGGACAGGGGACAGCCCCAGCATTTT
CDR3aa: CASSLDRGQPQHF

abundance: .
v_gene: TRBV9
d_gene: .
j_gene: TRBJ2-3
CDR3nt: TGTGCCATACACAGCCCCAAATATACGCAGTATTTT
CDR3aa: CAIHSPKYTQYF

abundance: few
v_gene: TRBV7-9
d_gene: .
j_gene: TRBJ1-2
CDR3nt: TGTGCCAGCAGCTTAGCGTTTACAGGGCCCCGCTACACCTTC
CDR3aa: CASSLAFTGPRYTF

abundance: .
v_gene: TRBV28
d_gene: TRBD2
j_gene: TRBJ2-7
CDR3nt: TGTGCCAGCAGTTTGACTAGCGGGGGGCCCCTCTACGAGCAGTACTTC
CDR3aa: CASSLTSGGPLYEQYF

abundance: few
v_gene: TRBV7-2
d_gene: TRBD1
j_gene: TRBJ1-2
CDR3nt: TGTGCCAGCAGCTTATTGCAGGGGGCGTTTCGCTATGGCTACACCTTC
CDR3aa: CASSLLQGAFRYGYTF

abundance: .
v_gene: TRBV29-1
d_gene: TRBD2
j_gene: TRBJ2-3
CDR3nt: TGCAGCGCTTCAGCGGGAGGGTCCGATACGCAGTATTTT
CDR3aa: CSASAGGSDTQYF

abundance: few
v_gene: TRBV5-8
d_gene: .
j_gene: TRBJ2-7
CDR3nt: TGTGCCAGCAGCTTGGGGTCAGGCAATGGGGGGGAGCAGTACTTC
CDR3aa: CASSLGSGNGGEQYF

abundance: .
v_gene: TRBV10-3
d_gene: .
j_gene: TRBJ2-2
CDR3nt: TGTGCCATCAGTGAATTGTGGGGGGCGAACACCGGGGAGCTGTTTTTT
CDR3aa: CAISELWGANTGELFF

abundance: .
v_gene: TRBV10-1
d_gene: TRBD1
j_gene: TRBJ2-3
CDR3nt: TGCGCCAGCAGTGAGCAACCCGGGACAGTTCAGTCCGCAGATACGCAGTATTTT
CDR3aa: CASSEQPGTVQSADTQYF

abundance: .
v_gene: TRBV2
d_gene: TRBD2
j_gene: TRBJ2-5
CDR3nt: TGTGCCAGCGTGGGAGGGGAGACCCAGTACTTC
CDR3aa: CASVGGETQYF

abundance: .
v_gene: TRBV7-9
d_gene: TRBD2
j_gene: TRBJ2-5
CDR3nt: TGTTCCAGCAGCTCCACCAGCGGGGGATTTCAAGAGACCCAGTACTTC
CDR3aa: CSSSSTSGGFQETQYF

abundance: .
v_gene: TRBV5-4
d_gene: TRBD2
j_gene: TRBJ2-1
CDR3nt: TGTGCCAGCAGCTTACTAGCGTCTGAGCAGTTCTTC
CDR3aa: CASSLLASEQFF

abundance: .
v_gene: TRBV29-1
d_gene: .
j_gene: TRBJ2-5
CDR3nt: TGCAGCGTTCAGGGCGTGGAGACCCAGTACTTC
CDR3aa: CSVQGVETQYF

abundance: .
v_gene: TRBV14
d_gene: TRBD1
j_gene: TRBJ2-5
CDR3nt: TGTGCCAGCAGCCAAGACGGGACAGGGGGGTACCAAGAGACCCAGTACTTC
CDR3aa: CASSQDGTGGYQETQYF

abundance: .
v_gene: TRBV27
d_gene: .
j_gene: TRBJ2-7
CDR3nt: TGTGCCAGCAGTTTAGGACAGTCTCTTTTGAGCTACGAGCAGTACTTC
CDR3aa: CASSLGQSLLSYEQYF

abundance: .
v_gene: TRBV5-3
d_gene: TRBD2
j_gene: TRBJ2-7
CDR3nt: TGTGCCAGAAGCTTTCCCCGGGGGGCCTACGAGCAGTACTTC
CDR3aa: CARSFPRGAYEQYF

abundance: .
v_gene: TRBV2
d_gene: .
j_gene: TRBJ2-7
CDR3nt: TGTGCCAGCAGTGACGCGGGGCCCTACGAGCAGTACTTC
CDR3aa: CASSDAGPYEQYF

abundance: .
v_gene: TRBV28
d_gene: TRBD1
j_gene: TRBJ1-1
CDR3nt: TGTGCCAGCCAACAGGGGGCTGAAGCTTTCTTT
CDR3aa: CASQQGAEAFF

abundance: few
v_gene: TRBV18
d_gene: .
j_gene: TRBJ1-3
CDR3nt: TGTGCCAGCTCACCAGGTTATGGTGCGTCTGGAAACACCATATATTTT
CDR3aa: CASSPGYGASGNTIYF

abundance: .
v_gene: TRBV18
d_gene: TRBD2
j_gene: TRBJ2-1
CDR3nt: TGTGCCAGCTCACCGGGGACTAGCGGGATCTTCAGTGAGCAGTTCTTC
CDR3aa: CASSPGTSGIFSEQFF

abundance: .
v_gene: TRBV6-5
d_gene: .
j_gene: TRBJ1-2
CDR3nt: TGTGCCAGCAGTTACAAGGGGCATCCTGGCTACACCTTC
CDR3aa: CASSYKGHPGYTF

abundance: .
v_gene: TRBV7-2
d_gene: TRBD2
j_gene: TRBJ2-5
CDR3nt: TGTGCCAGCAGTCTCATAGCGGGGGGGCCGGAGACCCAGTACTTC
CDR3aa: CASSLIAGGPETQYF

abundance: .
v_gene: TRBV4-2
d_gene: .
j_gene: TRBJ2-7
CDR3nt: TGTGCCAGCTGCCCAACGGGTGGTAACGAGCAGTACTTC
CDR3aa: CASCPTGGNEQYF

abundance: .
v_gene: TRBV7-8
d_gene: .
j_gene: TRBJ1-3
CDR3nt: TGTGCCAGCAGCTTAGCGCGGGGGGCGTATGGAAACACCATATATTTT
CDR3aa: CASSLARGAYGNTIYF

abundance: .
v_gene: TRBV29-1
d_gene: .
j_gene: TRBJ2-7
CDR3nt: TGCAGCGTTGTGGCTAGCTTATACGCGGCGGCCTACGAGCAGTACTTC
CDR3aa: CSVVASLYAAAYEQYF

abundance: few
v_gene: TRBV6-5
d_gene: TRBD1
j_gene: TRBJ2-3
CDR3nt: TGTGCCAGCAGATCGGACAGGGTGGCGACAGATACGCAGTATTTT
CDR3aa: CASRSDRVATDTQYF

abundance: .
v_gene: TRBV2
d_gene: TRBD1
j_gene: TRBJ2-1
CDR3nt: TGTGCCACCACCCCTGGGACAGGGGACAATGAGCAGTTCTTC
CDR3aa: CATTPGTGDNEQFF

abundance: .
v_gene: TRBV28
d_gene: TRBD2
j_gene: TRBJ2-3
CDR3nt: TGTGCCAGCAGTTTTCTAGCGGGCACAGATACGCAGTATTTT
CDR3aa: CASSFLAGTDTQYF

abundance: few
v_gene: TRBV7-6
d_gene: .
j_gene: TRBJ2-3
CDR3nt: TGTGCCAGCAGCTTAGTAGCGGCTGCTAGCACAGATACGCAGTATTTT
CDR3aa: CASSLVAAASTDTQYF

abundance: .
v_gene: TRBV30
d_gene: TRBD1
j_gene: TRBJ2-7
CDR3nt: TGTGCCTGGAGTGACGGACAGGGCCCCGGGTTCTTC
CDR3aa: CAWSDGQGPGFF

abundance: .
v_gene: TRBV11-2
d_gene: TRBD1
j_gene: TRBJ2-5
CDR3nt: TGTGCCAGCAGCCTAGGACAGGGCCGAGAGACCCAGTACTTC
CDR3aa: CASSLGQGRETQYF

abundance: .
v_gene: TRBV7-9
d_gene: TRBD1
j_gene: TRBJ2-7
CDR3nt: TGTGCCAGCAGCTCGAGGACAGGGAGCTCCTACGAGCAGTACTTC
CDR3aa: CASSSRTGSSYEQYF

abundance: .
v_gene: TRBV5-1
d_gene: TRBD1
j_gene: TRBJ1-4
CDR3nt: TGCGCCAGCAGCCCGGGACAGGGGGGGAATGAAAAACTGTTTTTT
CDR3aa: CASSPGQGGNEKLFF